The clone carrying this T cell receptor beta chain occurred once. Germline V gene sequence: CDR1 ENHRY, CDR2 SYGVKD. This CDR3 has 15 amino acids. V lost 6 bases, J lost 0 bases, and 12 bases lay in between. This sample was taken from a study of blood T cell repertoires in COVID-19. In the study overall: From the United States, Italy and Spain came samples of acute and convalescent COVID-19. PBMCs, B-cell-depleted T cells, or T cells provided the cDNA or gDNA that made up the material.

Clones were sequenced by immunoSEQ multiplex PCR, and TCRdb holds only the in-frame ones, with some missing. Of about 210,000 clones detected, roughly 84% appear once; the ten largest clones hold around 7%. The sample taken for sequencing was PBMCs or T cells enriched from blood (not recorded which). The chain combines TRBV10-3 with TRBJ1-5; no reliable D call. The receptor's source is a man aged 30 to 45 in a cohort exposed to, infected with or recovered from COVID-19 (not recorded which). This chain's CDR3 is CAIRPEGNSNQPQHF. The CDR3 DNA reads TGTGCCATCAGGCCCGAGGGTAATAGCAATCAGCCCCAGCATTTT.